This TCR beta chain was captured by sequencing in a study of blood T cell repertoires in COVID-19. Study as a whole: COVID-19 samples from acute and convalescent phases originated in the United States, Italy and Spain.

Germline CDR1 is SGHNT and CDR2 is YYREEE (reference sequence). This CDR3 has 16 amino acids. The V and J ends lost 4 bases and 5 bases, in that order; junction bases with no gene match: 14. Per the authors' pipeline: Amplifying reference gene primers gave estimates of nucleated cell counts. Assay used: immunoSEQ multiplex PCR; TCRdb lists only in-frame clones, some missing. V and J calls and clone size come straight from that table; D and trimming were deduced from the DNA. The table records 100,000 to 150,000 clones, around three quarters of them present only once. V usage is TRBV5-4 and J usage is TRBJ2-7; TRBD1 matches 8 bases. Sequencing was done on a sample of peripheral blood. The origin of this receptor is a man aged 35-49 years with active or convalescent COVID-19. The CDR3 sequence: CASSQQTGAASNEQYF. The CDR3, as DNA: TGTGCCAGCAGCCAACAGACAGGGGCGGCCTCTAACGAGCAGTACTTC. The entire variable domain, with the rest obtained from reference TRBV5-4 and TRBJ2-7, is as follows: ETGVTQSPTHLIKTRGQQVTLRCSSQSGHNTVSWYQQALGQGPQFIFQYYREEENGRGNFPPRFSGLQFPNYSSELNVNALELDDSALYLCASSQQTGAASNEQYFGPGTRLTVT.